This entry lists 14 T cell receptor beta chains sequenced from one sample in a study of blood T cell repertoires in COVID-19. The data were produced by immunoSEQ multiplex PCR, yet TCRdb's version contains in-frame clones alone and is incomplete. The repertoire holds just under 250,000 clones, 80% to 90% seen once, with under 5% in the top ten. What was sequenced was PBMCs or T cells enriched from blood (not recorded which). The receptors originated from a woman in her 30s who had recovered from COVID-19.

This rearrangement joins TRBV12-3 or TRBV12-4 to TRBJ1-1; D unresolved. This CDR3 comprises 13 residues. V lost 5 bases and J lost 6, with 13 bases in between. The CDR3 nucleotides read TGTGCCAGCAGTCACAGTGATGGCCCTGAAGCTTTCTTT. It encodes CASSHSDGPEAFF.

The rearrangement links TRBV7-5 to TRBJ2-7; the table assigns TRBD1, which was not confirmed against the DNA. TRBV7-5 is designated a pseudogene. This CDR3 is built from 16 residues. CDR3 DNA sequence: TGTGCCAGAAGCTTAGAGGAGACAGGGGTCTTTTGCGAGCAGTACTTC. Translating it yields CARSLEETGVFCEQYF.

This chain connects TRBV5-4 to TRBJ1-2; TRBD1 agrees at 7 bases. Unmatched junction bases numbered 13, after V lost 7 bases and J lost 4 bases. Germline CDR1 SGHNT, CDR2 YYREEE (reference sequence). The CDR3 length is 15 residues. CDR3 sequence reads: CASRTGGQDVYGYTF. In DNA, the CDR3 is TGTGCCAGCCGAACCGGCGGACAGGATGTCTATGGCTACACCTTC.

The chain is built from TRBV28 and TRBJ2-7; TRBD1 matches 7 bases. Germline V gene data show CDR1 as MDHEN and CDR2 as SYDVKM. J was trimmed by 7 bases and V by 1 base; bases with no gene match: 4. The CDR3 is 13 amino acids. The CDR3 reads CASSLLGGGEQYF. The DNA for the CDR3 is TGTGCCAGCAGTTTATTAGGGGGCGGGGAGCAGTACTTC.

V usage is TRBV6-2 or TRBV6-3 and J usage is TRBJ2-5; TRBD2 matches 10 bases. This CDR3 region has 14 residues. V lost 4 bases to trimming and J lost 5 bases; unmatched junction nucleotides: 4. Germline CDR1 MNHEY, CDR2 SVGEGT. As DNA, the CDR3 is TGTGCCAGCAGTTTCGATAGCGGGAGGGAGACCCAGTACTTC. Encoded protein: CASSFDSGRETQYF.

The J gene is TRBJ1-2, the V gene TRBV28; TRBD1 matches 11 bases. The CDR3 is 14 amino acids. The germline V gene has CDR1 MDHEN and CDR2 SYDVKM. V lost 3 bases and J lost 8; bases outside the gene matches: 5. CDR3 in DNA: TGTGCCAGCAGTTTGGACAGGGGGCAGGCGGGCTACACCTTC. Protein product: CASSLDRGQAGYTF.

This chain joins TRBV28 and TRBJ1-2; 10 bases are a match to TRBD1. CDR3 length equals 14 residues. V gave up 5 bases and J gave up 3 bases; unmatched junction bases: 3. The germline gives CDR1 MDHEN, CDR2 SYDVKM. The DNA for the CDR3 is TGTGCCAGCAGTGGGGACAGGGGTTACTATGGCTACACCTTC. Translating gives CASSGDRGYYGYTF.

The chain recombines TRBV9 with TRBJ2-7, with D tentatively TRBD1 (7 bases). V was cut by 0 bases and J by 2 bases, with 24 bases left in between. Germline CDR1 SGDLS, CDR2 YYNGEE. The CDR3 extends over 19 amino acids. This CDR3 reads CASSVVIILQGGLTYEQYF. In DNA form, the CDR3 reads TGTGCCAGCAGCGTAGTTATAATACTCCAGGGGGGACTTACCTACGAGCAGTACTTC.

The chain links TRBV7-2 to TRBJ2-1; D remains ambiguous. Germline CDR1 is SGHTA and CDR2 is FQGNSA. V lost 11 bases, J lost 7 bases, and 15 bases lay in between. The CDR3 covers 12 residues. Here the CDR3 reads CAGRRPNNEQFF. CDR3 coding DNA: TGTGCCGGCCGGAGACCAAATAATGAGCAGTTCTTC.

This chain uses TRBV20-1 with TRBJ1-4, with 7 nucleotides matching TRBD1. CDR1 is DFQATT and CDR2 is SNEGSKA in the germline V gene (reference sequence). With 6 bases clipped from V and 13 bases from J, the junction kept 8 bases outside the gene matches. The CDR3 covers 11 residues. CDR3: CSARTGGRLFF. Here the CDR3 DNA reads TGCAGTGCAAGGACAGGAGGTAGACTGTTTTTT.

This chain links TRBV18 with TRBJ2-6; maybe TRBD1 (6 bases). CDR1 is KGHSH, CDR2 LQKENI, per germline. Trimming cost V 2 bases and J 3 bases, with 14 bases left between them. The CDR3 is made up of 17 amino acids. CDR3 region: CASSPRTQGSGANVLTF. CDR3 in DNA: TGTGCCAGCTCACCAAGGACTCAGGGGAGTGGGGCCAACGTCCTGACTTTC.

This clone was detected once. The chain couples TRBV3-1 (or the pseudogene TRBV3-2) to TRBJ1-1; D not resolved. V shed 1 base and J shed 1 base, with 4 bases lying between them. The CDR3 extends over 13 amino acids. The V gene's germline CDR1 is LGHDT and CDR2 YNNKEL (reference sequence). The CDR3 DNA follows: TGTGCCAGCAGCCAAGTAGAGAACACTGAAGCTTTCTTT. Residues: CASSQVENTEAFF.

The chain combines TRBV18 with TRBJ1-1; unclear D gene. V was pared by 0 bases and J by 5 bases, with 7 bases between. The germline V gene has CDR1 KGHSH and CDR2 LQKENI. This CDR3 has 13 amino acids. The DNA for the CDR3 is TGTGCCAGCTCACCACCTCAGGCGACTGAAGCTTTCTTT. Protein sequence: CASSPPQATEAFF.

This clone was seen only once. This rearrangement joins TRBV4-2 to TRBJ1-4, with 8 bases identical to TRBD1. Germline CDR1 and CDR2: LGHNA and YNFKEQ. The CDR3 has 16 residues. After removal of 3 bases from V and 5 bases from J, the junction contained 8 bases not matched to a gene. CDR3 amino acids: CASSHGQGSRNEKLFF. In nucleotides, the CDR3 is TGTGCCAGCAGCCATGGACAGGGTAGTAGGAATGAAAAACTGTTTTTT.